This T cell receptor beta chain was retrieved from a study of neurological immune-mediated disorders. This clonotype has ten or more counts. As yet, its antigen is unknown. TCRdb re-called the 5' RACE reads with MiXCR, one entry per CDR3 protein. The top ten hold roughly 7% of the sample, which has about 27,000 distinct CDR3 sequences, about 3.1% seen once. Germline V gene lookup returns CDR1 SGHVS and CDR2 FQNEAQ. V was trimmed by 3 bases and J by 1 base, leaving 15 bases between them. This CDR3 comprises 16 residues. General study points: None of the CDR3 amino acid sequences found in expanded clones was shared across subjects. This suggests that the TCR-beta repertoires were private in all groups. Neither clinical nor MRI features were found to be associated with the multiple sclerosis repertoire cluster. When the repertoires were sorted by phylogenetic grouping, those of 18 of 34 multiple sclerosis patients ended up in one related-CDR3 cluster, a possible signature.

The chain carries TRBV7-8 and TRBJ2-5; tentatively, D is TRBD1 (5 bases). This sequence originates from a woman aged 25 to 45 with multiple sclerosis. The sequenced sample consisted of PBMCs. The CDR3 DNA follows: TGTGCCAGCAGCTTCAGGGCAGTTTGGGGCCAAGAGACCCAGTACTTC. This gives the protein CASSFRAVWGQETQYF.